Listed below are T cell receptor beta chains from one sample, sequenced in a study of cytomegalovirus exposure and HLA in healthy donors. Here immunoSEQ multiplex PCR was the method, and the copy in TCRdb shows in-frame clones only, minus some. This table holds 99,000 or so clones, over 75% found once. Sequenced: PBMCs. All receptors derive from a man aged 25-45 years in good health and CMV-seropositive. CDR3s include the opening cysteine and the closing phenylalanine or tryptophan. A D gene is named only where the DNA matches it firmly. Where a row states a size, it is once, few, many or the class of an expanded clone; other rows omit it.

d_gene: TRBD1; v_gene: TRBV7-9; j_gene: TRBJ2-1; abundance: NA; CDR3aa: CASSLAEYRDRGHNEQFF; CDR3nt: TGTGCCAGCAGCTTAGCCGAATACCGCGACAGGGGGCACAATGAGCAGTTCTTC
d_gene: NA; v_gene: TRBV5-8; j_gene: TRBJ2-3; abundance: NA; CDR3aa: CASSRRSFGTDTQYF; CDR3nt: TGCGCCAGCAGTAGGCGGTCGTTTGGCACAGATACGCAGTATTTT
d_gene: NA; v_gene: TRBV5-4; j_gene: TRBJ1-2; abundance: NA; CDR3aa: CASSWVLGEGYGYTF; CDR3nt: TGTGCCAGCAGCTGGGTACTTGGGGAGGGCTATGGCTACACCTTC
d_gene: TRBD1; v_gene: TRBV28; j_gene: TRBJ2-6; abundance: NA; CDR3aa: CASSSTGAAGANVLTF; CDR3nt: TGTGCCAGCAGTTCGACAGGGGCGGCTGGGGCCAACGTCCTGACTTTC
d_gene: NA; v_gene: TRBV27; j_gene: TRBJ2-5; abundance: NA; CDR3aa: CASSLGGNQETQYF; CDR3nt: TGTGCCAGCAGTTTAGGGGGGAACCAAGAGACCCAGTACTTC
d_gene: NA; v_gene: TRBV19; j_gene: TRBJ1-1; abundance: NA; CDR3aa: CASSRRDTEAFF; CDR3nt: TGTGCCAGTAGTCGGAGGGACACTGAAGCTTTCTTT
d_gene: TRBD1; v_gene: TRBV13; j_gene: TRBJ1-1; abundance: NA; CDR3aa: CASSFRGQSDMNTEAFF; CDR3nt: TGTGCCAGCAGCTTCCGGGGACAGTCCGACATGAACACTGAAGCTTTCTTT
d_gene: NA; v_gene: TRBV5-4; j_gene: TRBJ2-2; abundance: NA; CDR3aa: CASSFDGTNTGELFF; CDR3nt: TGTGCCAGCAGCTTTGACGGGACGAACACCGGGGAGCTGTTTTTT
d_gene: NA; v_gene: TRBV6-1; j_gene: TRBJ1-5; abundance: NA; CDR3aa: CASSGGVWQPQHF; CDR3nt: TGTGCCAGCTCAGGCGGGGTGTGGCAGCCCCAGCATTTT
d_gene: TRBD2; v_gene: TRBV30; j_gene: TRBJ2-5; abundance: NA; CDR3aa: CAWSSPTSATQETQYF; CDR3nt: TGTGCCTGGAGTTCCCCGACTAGCGCGACCCAAGAGACCCAGTACTTC
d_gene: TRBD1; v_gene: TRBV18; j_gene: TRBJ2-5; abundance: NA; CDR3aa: CASSPGDRGRETQYF; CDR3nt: TGTGCCAGCTCACCGGGGGACAGGGGCAGGGAGACCCAGTACTTC
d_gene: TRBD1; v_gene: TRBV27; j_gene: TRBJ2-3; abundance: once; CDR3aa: CASIYRGPNLVDTQYF; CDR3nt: TGTGCCAGCATTTACAGGGGGCCAAACTTGGTTGATACGCAGTATTTT
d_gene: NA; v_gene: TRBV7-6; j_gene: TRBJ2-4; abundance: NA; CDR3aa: CASSLEAAAKNIQYF; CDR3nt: TGTGCCAGCAGCTTAGAGGCGGCCGCTAAAAACATTCAGTACTTC
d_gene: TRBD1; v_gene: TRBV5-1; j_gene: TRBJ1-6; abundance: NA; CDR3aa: CASSSDPTGINSPLHF; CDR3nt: TGCGCCAGCAGCTCAGACCCGACAGGGATTAATTCACCCCTCCACTTT
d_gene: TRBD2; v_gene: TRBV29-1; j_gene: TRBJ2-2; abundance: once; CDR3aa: CSVLAGSNTGELFF; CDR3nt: TGCAGCGTTCTAGCGGGGTCGAACACCGGGGAGCTGTTTTTT
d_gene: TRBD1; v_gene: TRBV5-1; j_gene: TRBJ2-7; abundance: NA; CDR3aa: CASSQGQGTPQQYF; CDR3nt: TGCGCCAGCAGCCAGGGACAGGGTACTCCCCAGCAGTACTTC
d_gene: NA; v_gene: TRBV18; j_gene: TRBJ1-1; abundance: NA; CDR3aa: CASLLSLNTEAFF; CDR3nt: TGTGCCAGCCTTCTAAGTCTGAACACTGAAGCTTTCTTT
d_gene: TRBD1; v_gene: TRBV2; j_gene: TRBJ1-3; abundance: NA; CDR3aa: CASSTLTGGSGNTIYF; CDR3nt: TGTGCCAGCAGTACGCTAACAGGGGGCTCTGGAAACACCATATATTTT
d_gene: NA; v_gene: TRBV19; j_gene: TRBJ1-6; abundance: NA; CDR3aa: CASSISGDTAPLHF; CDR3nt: TGTGCCAGTAGTATTTCAGGGGATACGGCACCCCTCCACTTT
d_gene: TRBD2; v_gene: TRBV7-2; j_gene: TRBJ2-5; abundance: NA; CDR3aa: CASSPPRLAGEETQYF; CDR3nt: TGTGCCAGCAGCCCCCCCCGACTAGCGGGGGAAGAGACCCAGTACTTC
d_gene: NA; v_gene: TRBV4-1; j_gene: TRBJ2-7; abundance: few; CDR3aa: CASSQENSYEQYF; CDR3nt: TGCGCCAGCAGCCAAGAGAATAGCTACGAGCAGTACTTC
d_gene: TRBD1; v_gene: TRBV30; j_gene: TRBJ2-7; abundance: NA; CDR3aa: CAWTTGVGYEQYF; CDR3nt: TGTGCCTGGACGACAGGGGTAGGGTACGAGCAGTACTTC
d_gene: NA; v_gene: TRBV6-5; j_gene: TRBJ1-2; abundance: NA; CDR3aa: CASRTAGSGYTF; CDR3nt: TGTGCCAGCAGGACGGCAGGTTCCGGCTACACCTTC
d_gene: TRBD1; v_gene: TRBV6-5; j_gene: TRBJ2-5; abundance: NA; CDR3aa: CASSLFGTGDETQYF; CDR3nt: TGTGCCAGCAGTCTTTTCGGGACAGGGGACGAGACCCAGTACTTC
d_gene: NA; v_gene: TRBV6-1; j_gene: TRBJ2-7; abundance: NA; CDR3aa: CASRAGTVLGWEQYF; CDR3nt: TGTGCCAGCAGGGCGGGGACAGTTCTTGGGTGGGAGCAGTACTTC
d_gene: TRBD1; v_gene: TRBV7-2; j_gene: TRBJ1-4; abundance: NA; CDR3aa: CASSLRQGDEKLFF; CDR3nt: TGTGCCAGCAGCTTGAGACAGGGAGACGAAAAACTGTTTTTT
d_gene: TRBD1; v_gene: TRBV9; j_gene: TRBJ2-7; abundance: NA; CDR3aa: CASSATTGGLPYEQYF; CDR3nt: TGTGCCAGCAGCGCCACAACAGGGGGTCTACCCTACGAGCAGTACTTC
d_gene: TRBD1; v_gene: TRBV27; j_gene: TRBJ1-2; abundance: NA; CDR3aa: CASGFKGAGGYTF; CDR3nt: TGTGCCAGCGGCTTTAAGGGGGCTGGTGGCTACACCTTC
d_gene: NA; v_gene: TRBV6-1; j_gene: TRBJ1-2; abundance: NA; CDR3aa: CASRETNANYGYTF; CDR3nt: TGTGCCAGCAGAGAGACAAACGCTAACTATGGCTACACCTTC
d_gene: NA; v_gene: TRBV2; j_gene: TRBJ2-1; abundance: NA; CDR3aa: CATTGDSNEQFF; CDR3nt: TGTGCCACCACGGGGGACAGCAATGAGCAGTTCTTC
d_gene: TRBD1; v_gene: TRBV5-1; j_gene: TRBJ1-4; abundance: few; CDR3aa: CASSPTGGLANEKLFF; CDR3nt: TGCGCCAGCAGCCCGACAGGGGGCCTGGCTAATGAAAAACTGTTTTTT
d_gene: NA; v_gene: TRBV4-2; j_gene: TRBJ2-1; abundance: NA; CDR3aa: CASSQVQGYEQFF; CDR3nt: TGTGCCAGCAGCCAAGTCCAGGGGTATGAGCAGTTCTTC
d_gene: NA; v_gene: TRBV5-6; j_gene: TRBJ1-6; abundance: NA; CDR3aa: CASSFFENSPLHF; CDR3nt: TGTGCCAGCAGCTTCTTTGAGAATTCACCCCTCCACTTT
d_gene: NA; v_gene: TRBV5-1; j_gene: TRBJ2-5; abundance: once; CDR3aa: CASSYLGGAGETQYF; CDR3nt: TGCGCCAGCAGCTACCTCGGCGGGGCGGGAGAGACCCAGTACTTC
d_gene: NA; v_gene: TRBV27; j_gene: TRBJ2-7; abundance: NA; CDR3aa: CASSLGGQSGEQYF; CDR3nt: TGTGCCAGCAGTTTAGGTGGACAGTCGGGCGAGCAGTACTTC
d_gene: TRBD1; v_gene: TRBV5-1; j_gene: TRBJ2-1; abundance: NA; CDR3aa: CASSQDRAVGEQFF; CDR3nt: TGCGCCAGCAGCCAGGACAGGGCTGTGGGAGAGCAGTTCTTC
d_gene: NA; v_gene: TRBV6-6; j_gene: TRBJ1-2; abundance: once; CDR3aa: CASSFSGTPGYTF; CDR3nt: TGTGCCAGCAGTTTCTCCGGGACACCTGGCTACACCTTC
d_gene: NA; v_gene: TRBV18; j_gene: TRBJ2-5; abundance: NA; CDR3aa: CASSIAGQETQYF; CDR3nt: TGTGCCAGCTCAATAGCAGGGCAAGAGACCCAGTACTTC
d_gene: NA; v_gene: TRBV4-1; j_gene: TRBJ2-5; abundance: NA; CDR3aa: CASSQESVALETQYF; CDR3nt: TGCGCCAGCAGCCAAGAGTCGGTAGCGCTGGAGACCCAGTACTTC
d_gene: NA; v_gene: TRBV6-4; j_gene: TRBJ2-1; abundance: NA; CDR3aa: CASSREEYNEQFF; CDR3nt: TGTGCCAGCAGTAGGGAGGAATACAATGAGCAGTTCTTC
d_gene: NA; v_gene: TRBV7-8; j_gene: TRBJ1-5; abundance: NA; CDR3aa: CASSLGRPGVYSNQPQHF; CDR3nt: TGTGCCAGCAGCTTAGGGCGCCCAGGGGTTTATAGCAATCAGCCCCAGCATTTT
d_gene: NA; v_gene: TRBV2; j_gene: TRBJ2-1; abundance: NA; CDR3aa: CASSYDSRNGEQFF; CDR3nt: TGTGCCAGCAGTTACGACAGTCGCAATGGTGAGCAGTTCTTC
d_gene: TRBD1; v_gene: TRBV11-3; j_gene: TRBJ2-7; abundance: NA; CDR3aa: CASSSRDSAYEQYF; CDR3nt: TGTGCCAGCAGTTCCCGGGACAGCGCCTACGAGCAGTACTTC
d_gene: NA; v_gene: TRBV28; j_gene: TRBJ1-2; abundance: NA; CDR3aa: CASSFRGGYSGYTF; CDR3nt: TGTGCCAGCAGTTTCCGTGGAGGCTATTCAGGCTACACCTTC
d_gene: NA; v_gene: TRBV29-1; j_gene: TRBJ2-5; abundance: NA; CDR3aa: CSVEGGVQGIFQETQYF; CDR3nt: TGCAGCGTTGAAGGAGGGGTTCAGGGGATTTTCCAAGAGACCCAGTACTTC
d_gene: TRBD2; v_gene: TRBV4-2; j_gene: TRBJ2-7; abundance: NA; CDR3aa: CASSQESGGGFYEQYF; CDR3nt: TGTGCCAGCAGCCAAGAGTCGGGCGGGGGATTCTACGAGCAGTACTTC
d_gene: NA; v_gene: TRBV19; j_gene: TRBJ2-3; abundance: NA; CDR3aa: CASSIGQTSTDTQYF; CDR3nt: TGTGCCAGTAGTATAGGGCAGACAAGCACAGATACGCAGTATTTT
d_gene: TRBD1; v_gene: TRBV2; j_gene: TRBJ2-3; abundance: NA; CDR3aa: CASSDYLKGAADTQYF; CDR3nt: TGTGCCAGCAGTGACTATTTAAAGGGGGCGGCAGATACGCAGTATTTT
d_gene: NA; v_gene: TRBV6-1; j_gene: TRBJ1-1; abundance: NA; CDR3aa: CASSEGLLNTEAFF; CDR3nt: TGTGCCAGCAGTGAGGGACTTTTGAACACTGAAGCTTTCTTT
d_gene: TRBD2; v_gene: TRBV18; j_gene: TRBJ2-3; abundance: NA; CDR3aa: CASSRPGGPDTQYF; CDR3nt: TGTGCCAGCTCACGTCCGGGGGGGCCAGATACGCAGTATTTT
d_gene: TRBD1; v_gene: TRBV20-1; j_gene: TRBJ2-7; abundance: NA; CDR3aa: CSAWTGVEQYF; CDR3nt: TGCAGTGCCTGGACAGGGGTCGAGCAGTACTTC